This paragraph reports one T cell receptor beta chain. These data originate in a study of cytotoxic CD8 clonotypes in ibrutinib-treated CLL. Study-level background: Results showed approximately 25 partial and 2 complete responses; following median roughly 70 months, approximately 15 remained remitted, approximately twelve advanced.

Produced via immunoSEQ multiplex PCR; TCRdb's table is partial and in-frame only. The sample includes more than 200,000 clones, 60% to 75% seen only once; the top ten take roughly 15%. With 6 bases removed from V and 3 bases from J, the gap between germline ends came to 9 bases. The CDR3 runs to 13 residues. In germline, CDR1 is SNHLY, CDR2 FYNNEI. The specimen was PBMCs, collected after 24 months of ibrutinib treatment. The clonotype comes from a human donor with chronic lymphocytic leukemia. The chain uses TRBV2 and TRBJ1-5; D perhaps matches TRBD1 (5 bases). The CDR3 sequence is CASRDTYNQPQHF. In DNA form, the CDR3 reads TGTGCCAGCAGGGACACATACAATCAGCCCCAGCATTTT.